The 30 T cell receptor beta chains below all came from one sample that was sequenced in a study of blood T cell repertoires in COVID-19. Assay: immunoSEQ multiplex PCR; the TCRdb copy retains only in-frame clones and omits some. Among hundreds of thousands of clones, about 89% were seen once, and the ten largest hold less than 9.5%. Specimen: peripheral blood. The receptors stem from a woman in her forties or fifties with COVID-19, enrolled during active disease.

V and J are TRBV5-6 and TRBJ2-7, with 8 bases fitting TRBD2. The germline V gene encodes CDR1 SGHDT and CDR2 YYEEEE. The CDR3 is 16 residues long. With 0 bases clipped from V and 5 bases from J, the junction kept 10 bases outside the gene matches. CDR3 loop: CASSLASGGRLNEQYF. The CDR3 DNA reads TGTGCCAGCAGCTTGGCGAGCGGGGGACGTTTGAACGAGCAGTACTTC. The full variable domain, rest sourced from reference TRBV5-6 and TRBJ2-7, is DAGVTQSPTHLIKTRGQQVTLRCSPKSGHDTVSWYQQALGQGPQFIFQYYEEEERQRGNFPDRFSGHQFPNYSSELNVNALLLGDSALYLCASSLASGGRLNEQYFGPGTRLTVT.

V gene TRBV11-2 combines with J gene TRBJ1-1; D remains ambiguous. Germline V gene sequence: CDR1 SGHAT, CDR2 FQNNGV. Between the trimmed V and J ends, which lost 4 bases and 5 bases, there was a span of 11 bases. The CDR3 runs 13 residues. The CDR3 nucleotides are TGTGCCAGCAGCTCTCTAATCTCAACTGAAGCTTTCTTT. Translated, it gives CASSSLISTEAFF. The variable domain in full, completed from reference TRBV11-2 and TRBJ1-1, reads EAGVAQSPRYKIIEKRQSVAFWCNPISGHATLYWYQQILGQGPKLLIQFQNNGVVDDSQLPKDRFSAERLKGVDSTLKIQPAKLEDSAVYLCASSSLISTEAFFGQGTRLTVV.

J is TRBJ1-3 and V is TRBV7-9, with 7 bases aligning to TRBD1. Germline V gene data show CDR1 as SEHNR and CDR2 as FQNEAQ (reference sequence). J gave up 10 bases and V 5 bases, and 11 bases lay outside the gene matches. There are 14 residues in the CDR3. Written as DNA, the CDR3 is TGTGCCAGCAGCCCTCAAGGAGGGGGCGGGACCATATATTTT. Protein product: CASSPQGGGGTIYF.

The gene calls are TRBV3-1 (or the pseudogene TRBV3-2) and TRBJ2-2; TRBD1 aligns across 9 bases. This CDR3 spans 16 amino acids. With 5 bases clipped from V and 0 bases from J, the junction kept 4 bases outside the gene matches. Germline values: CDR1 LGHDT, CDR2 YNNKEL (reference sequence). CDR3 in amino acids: CASSARTGANTGELFF. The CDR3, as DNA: TGTGCCAGCAGCGCACGGACAGGGGCGAACACCGGGGAGCTGTTTTTT.

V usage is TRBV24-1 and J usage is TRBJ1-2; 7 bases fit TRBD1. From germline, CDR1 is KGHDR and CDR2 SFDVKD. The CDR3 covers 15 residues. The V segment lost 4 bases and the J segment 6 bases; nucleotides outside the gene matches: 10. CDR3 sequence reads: CATSDSTGQTNGYTF. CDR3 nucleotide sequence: TGTGCCACCAGTGACTCTACGGGACAGACTAATGGCTACACCTTC.

Here the CDR3 reads CASSLAGQGNTEAFF. The CDR3, as DNA: TGTGCCAGCAGCTTAGCCGGACAGGGGAACACTGAAGCTTTCTTT. The chain couples TRBV7-6 to TRBJ1-1; 8 bases line up with TRBD1. CDR3 size: 15 residues. The V segment lost 0 bases and the J segment 1 base; nucleotides outside the gene matches: 1. CDR1 and CDR2 (germline): SGHVS, FNYEAQ.

DNA of the CDR3: TGCAGTGCTACGTCGGACAATGAGCAGTTCTTC. Its protein product is CSATSDNEQFF. The V gene is TRBV20-1, the J gene TRBJ2-1; D is uncertain. The V gene lost 4 bases and the J gene lost 5 bases, with 6 bases spanning the gap. CDR1 is DFQATT, CDR2 SNEGSKA, per germline (reference sequence). The CDR3 runs to 11 residues.

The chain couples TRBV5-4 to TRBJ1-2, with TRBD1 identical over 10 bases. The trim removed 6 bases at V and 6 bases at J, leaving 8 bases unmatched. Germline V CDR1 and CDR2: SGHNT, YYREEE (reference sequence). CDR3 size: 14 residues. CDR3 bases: TGTGCCAGCACTGCCACGGGACAGGGGAATGGCTACACCTTC. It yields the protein CASTATGQGNGYTF.

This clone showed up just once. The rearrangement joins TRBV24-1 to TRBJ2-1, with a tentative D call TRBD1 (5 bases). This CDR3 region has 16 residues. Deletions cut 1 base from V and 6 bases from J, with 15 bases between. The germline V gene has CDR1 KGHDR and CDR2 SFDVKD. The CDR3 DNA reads TGTGCCACCAGTGATTTAGGGCAGGGTGAAGGCAATGAGCAGTTCTTC. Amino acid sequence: CATSDLGQGEGNEQFF.

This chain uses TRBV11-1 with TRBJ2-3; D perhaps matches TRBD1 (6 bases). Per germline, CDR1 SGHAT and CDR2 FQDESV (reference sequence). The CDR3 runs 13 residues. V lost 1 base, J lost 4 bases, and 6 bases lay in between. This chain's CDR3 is CASSLGGPDTQYF. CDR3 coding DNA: TGTGCCAGCAGCTTAGGGGGGCCAGATACGCAGTATTTT.

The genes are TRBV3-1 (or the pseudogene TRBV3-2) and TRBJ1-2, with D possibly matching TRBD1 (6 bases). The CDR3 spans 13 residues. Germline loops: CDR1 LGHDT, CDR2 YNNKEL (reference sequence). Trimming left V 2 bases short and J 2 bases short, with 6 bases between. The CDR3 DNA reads TGTGCCAGCAGCCAAAGGGGGAACTATGGCTACACCTTC. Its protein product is CASSQRGNYGYTF.

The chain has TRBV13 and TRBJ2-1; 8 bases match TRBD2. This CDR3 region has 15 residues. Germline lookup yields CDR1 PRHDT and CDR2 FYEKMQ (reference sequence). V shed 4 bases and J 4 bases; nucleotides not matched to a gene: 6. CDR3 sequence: CASSSAGGPYNEQFF. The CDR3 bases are TGTGCCAGCAGCTCCGCGGGGGGACCTTACAATGAGCAGTTCTTC.

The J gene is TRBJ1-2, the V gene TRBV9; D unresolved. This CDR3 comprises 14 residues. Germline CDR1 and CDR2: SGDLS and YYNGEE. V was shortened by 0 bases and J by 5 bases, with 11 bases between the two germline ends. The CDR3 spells CASSVATGLYGYTF. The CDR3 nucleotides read TGTGCCAGCAGCGTAGCGACGGGTTTATATGGCTACACCTTC.

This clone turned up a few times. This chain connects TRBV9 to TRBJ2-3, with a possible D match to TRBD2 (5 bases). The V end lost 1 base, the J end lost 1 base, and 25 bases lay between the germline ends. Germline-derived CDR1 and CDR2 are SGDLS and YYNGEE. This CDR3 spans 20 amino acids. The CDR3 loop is CASSVSAGLNPAGGTDTQYF. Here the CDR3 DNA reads TGTGCCAGCAGCGTATCGGCAGGACTTAACCCCGCAGGCGGCACAGATACGCAGTATTTT.

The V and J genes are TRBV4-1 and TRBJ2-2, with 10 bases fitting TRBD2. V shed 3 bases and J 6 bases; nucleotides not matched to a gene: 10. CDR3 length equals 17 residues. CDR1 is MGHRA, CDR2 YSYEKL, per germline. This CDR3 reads CASSHGRAGGRSGELFF. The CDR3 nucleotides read TGCGCCAGCAGCCACGGCCGAGCGGGGGGGCGGTCCGGGGAGCTGTTTTTT.

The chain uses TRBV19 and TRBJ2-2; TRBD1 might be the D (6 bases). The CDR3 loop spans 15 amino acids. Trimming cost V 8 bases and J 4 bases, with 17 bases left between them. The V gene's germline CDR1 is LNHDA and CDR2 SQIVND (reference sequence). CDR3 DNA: TGTGCCAGTTATAGGGGCAGGGGTACCACCGGGGAGCTGTTTTTT. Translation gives CASYRGRGTTGELFF. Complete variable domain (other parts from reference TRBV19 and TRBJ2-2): DGGITQSPKYLFRKEGQNVTLSCEQNLNHDAMYWYRQDPGQGLRLIYYSQIVNDFQKGDIAEGYSVSREKKESFPLTVTSAQKNPTAFYLCASYRGRGTTGELFFGEGSRLTVL.

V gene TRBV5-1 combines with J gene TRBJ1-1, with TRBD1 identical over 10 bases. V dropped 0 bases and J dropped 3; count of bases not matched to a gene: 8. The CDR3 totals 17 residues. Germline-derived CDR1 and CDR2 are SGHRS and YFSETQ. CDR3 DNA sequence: TGCGCCAGCAGCTTGGCTGGGGACAGGGGTAGGCACACTGAAGCTTTCTTT. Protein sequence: CASSLAGDRGRHTEAFF.

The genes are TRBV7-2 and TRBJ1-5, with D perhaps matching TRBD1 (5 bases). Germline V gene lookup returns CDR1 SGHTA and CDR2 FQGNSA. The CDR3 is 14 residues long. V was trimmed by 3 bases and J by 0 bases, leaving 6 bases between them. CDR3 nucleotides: TGTGCCAGCAGCTTCGACAGTAGCAATCAGCCCCAGCATTTT. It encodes CASSFDSSNQPQHF.

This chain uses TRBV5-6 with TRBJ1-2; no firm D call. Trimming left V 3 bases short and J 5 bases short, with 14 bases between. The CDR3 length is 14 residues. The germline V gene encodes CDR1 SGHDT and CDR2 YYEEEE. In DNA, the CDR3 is TGTGCCAGCAGCTCCTGGGCAGGCACTTATGGCTACACCTTC. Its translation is CASSSWAGTYGYTF.

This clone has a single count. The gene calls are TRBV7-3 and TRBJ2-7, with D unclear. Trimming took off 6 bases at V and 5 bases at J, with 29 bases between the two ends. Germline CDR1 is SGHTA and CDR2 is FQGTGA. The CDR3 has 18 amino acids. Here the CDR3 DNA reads TGTGCCAGCAGACCTCAGGTACAAGATGGGCAGGTCGCCAACGAGCAGTACTTC. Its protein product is CASRPQVQDGQVANEQYF.

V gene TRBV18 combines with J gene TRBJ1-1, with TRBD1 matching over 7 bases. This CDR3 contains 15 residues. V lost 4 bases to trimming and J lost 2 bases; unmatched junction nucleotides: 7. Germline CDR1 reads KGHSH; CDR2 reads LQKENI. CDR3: CASSLGQVENTEAFF. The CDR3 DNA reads TGTGCCAGCTCACTAGGACAGGTTGAAAACACTGAAGCTTTCTTT.

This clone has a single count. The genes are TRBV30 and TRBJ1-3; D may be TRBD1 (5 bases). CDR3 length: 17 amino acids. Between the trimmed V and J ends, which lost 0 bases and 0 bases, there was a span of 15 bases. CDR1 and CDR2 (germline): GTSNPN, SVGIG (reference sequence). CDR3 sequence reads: CAWSVRYGGTSGNTIYF. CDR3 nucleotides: TGTGCCTGGAGTGTACGGTATGGCGGGACCTCTGGAAACACCATATATTTT.

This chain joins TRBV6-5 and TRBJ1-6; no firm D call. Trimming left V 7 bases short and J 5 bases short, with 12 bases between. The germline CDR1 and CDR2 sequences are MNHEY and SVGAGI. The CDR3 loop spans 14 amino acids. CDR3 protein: CASTPRVDNSPLHF. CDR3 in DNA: TGTGCCAGCACCCCGAGGGTCGATAATTCACCCCTCCACTTT.

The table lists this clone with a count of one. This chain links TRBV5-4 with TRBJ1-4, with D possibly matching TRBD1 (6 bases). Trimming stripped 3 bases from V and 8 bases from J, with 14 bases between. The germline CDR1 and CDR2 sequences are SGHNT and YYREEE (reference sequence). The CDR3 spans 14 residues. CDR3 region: CASSYDGQMEKLFF. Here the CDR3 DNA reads TGTGCCAGCAGCTACGACGGACAGATGGAAAAACTGTTTTTT.

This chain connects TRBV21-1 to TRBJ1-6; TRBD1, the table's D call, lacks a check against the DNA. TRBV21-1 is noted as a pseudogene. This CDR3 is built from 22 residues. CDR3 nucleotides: TGTGCCAGCAGCAATGAAAATTTCGAGGGGGCCATCCGAGACCGTTATAATTCACCCCTCCACTTT. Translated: CASSNENFEGAIRDRYNSPLHF.

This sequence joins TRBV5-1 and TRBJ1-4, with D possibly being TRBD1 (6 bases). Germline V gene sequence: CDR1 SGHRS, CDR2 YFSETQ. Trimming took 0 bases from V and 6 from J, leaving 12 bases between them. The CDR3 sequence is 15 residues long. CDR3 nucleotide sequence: TGCGCCAGCAGCTTGGCGGGGGGCCCGGATGAAAAACTGTTTTTT. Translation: CASSLAGGPDEKLFF.

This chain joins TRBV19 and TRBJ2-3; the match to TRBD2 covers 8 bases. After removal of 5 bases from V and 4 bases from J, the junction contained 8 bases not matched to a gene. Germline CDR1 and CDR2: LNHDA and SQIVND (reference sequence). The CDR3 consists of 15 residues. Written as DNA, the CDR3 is TGTGCCAGTAGTCCCGGCGGGGGGAGCCCAGATACGCAGTATTTT. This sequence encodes CASSPGGGSPDTQYF.

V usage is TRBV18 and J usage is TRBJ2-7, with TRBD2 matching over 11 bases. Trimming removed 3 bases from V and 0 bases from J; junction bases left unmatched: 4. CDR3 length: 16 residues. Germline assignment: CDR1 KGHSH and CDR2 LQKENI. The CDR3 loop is CASSPLLAGDSYEQYF. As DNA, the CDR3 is TGTGCCAGCTCACCCCTACTAGCGGGGGACTCCTACGAGCAGTACTTC.

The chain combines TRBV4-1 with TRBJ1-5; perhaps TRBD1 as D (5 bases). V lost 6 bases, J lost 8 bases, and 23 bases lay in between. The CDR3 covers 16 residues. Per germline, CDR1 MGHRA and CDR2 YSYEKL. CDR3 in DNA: TGCGCCAGCAGTCGCGGGGGTGGCAGGGCGGTGGAGCCCCAGCATTTT. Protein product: CASSRGGGRAVEPQHF.

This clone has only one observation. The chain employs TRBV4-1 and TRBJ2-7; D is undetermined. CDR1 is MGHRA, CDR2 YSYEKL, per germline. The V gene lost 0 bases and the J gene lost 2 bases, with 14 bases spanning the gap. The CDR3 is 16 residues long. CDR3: CASSQEITRLPYEQYF. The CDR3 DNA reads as TGCGCCAGCAGCCAAGAAATTACCAGGCTTCCCTACGAGCAGTACTTC.